Detailed here is one T cell receptor beta chain. No antigen is known for it. The germline gives CDR1 SGHDT, CDR2 YYEEEE. The CDR3 runs to 16 residues. V lost 0 bases, J lost 4 bases, and 8 bases stayed unmatched. Though probably carrying unrecorded immune exposures, donors were nominally healthy at sampling. PCR primers comprised 60 Vbeta and 13 Jbeta primers. The assay was immunoSEQ multiplex PCR, and TCRdb's table has in-frame clones only and misses some. The top ten clones hold 3% to 4% of a sample with roughly 100,000 clones, around 61% of them seen once. The sample belongs to a study of cytomegalovirus exposure and HLA in healthy donors. Study results and limitations: CMV serostatus alone was available as immune exposure information. A later analysis reportedly found that, within productive TCRs, an Asian-associated ancestry cluster had fewer N-insertions than the mean observed across the approximately 690 donors.

The sample comprised PBMCs. The clonotype originates from a woman aged 45-60 years in good health and CMV-seronegative. V and J are TRBV5-6 and TRBJ2-7, with 9 bases identical to TRBD2. The CDR3 protein is CASSLVGSGSSYEQYF. In nucleotides, the CDR3 is TGTGCCAGCAGCTTGGTCGGTAGCGGGAGTAGTTACGAGCAGTACTTC.